This T cell receptor beta chain was captured by sequencing in a study of OX40 agonist ivuxolimab in advanced cancers. Here immunoSEQ multiplex PCR was the method, and the copy in TCRdb shows in-frame clones only, minus some. This sample has 25,000 to 30,000 clones, with 84% found just once. The germline V gene encodes CDR1 MNHNY and CDR2 SVGAGI (reference sequence). Trimming pared 7 bases from V and 4 bases from J, leaving 8 bases between. CDR3 length: 11 amino acids. This TCR came from an adult with an advanced solid tumor such as melanoma, head and neck, liver or kidney cancer. V is TRBV6-6 and J is TRBJ2-7; D unclear. Sequences were derived from CD4+ or CD8+ T cells sorted from blood, sampled in a trial of the OX40 agonist ivuxolimab. The CDR3 DNA follows: TGTGCCAGCAATGGGGTTTACGAGCAGTACTTC. Residues: CASNGVYEQYF.